This TCR beta chain is from a study of T cell clonality in common variable immunodeficiency. Overall study results and limits: Common variable immunodeficiency TCR beta sequences reportedly had fewer deletions and N-nucleotide insertions.

With 6 bases removed from V and 4 bases from J, the gap between germline ends came to 15 bases. From germline, CDR1 is LNHDA and CDR2 SQIVND (reference sequence). The CDR3 has 14 amino acids. Profiling relied on immunoSEQ multiplex PCR, and the TCRdb table lists in-frame clones only, not all of them. The sample is made up of around 40,000 clones, none counted only once. This clone was counted a few times. Its matching antigen is unknown. The sequence runs out 3 residues before the end of the CDR3; the remainder is reconstructed from the germline J gene. The sequenced sample was peripheral blood mononuclear cells. The receptor's source is a human donor with common variable immunodeficiency. This sequence joins TRBV19 and TRBJ1-2; D is possibly TRBD1 (6 bases). CDR3: CASSRQTGTYGYTF. CDR3 DNA (partial): TGTGCCAGTAGCCGACAAACAGGGACCTATGGC.